Sequencing of this T cell receptor (beta chain) was carried out in a study of beta chain features in type 1 diabetes. Study-level findings and limits: Overrepresentation of cells with high TCR expression could result from cDNA sequencing. Shortening of TCRB CDR3s, moderate but significant, appeared in all four CD4+ subsets of Type 1 diabetes patients. VDJ junctions sequenced from type 1 diabetes patients showed fewer insertions and more deletions.

The germline CDR1 and CDR2 sequences are GTSNPN and SVGIG (reference sequence). Between the trimmed V and J ends, which lost 6 bases and 4 bases, there was a span of 19 bases. The CDR3 length is 15 residues. Notes on this clone: The antigen remains unidentified.

The whole isolated RNA underwent reverse transcription, so sequencing captured expressed TCRB transcripts. Naive, central memory and regulatory T cell samples produced a mean of about 3.5 million reads. Here immunoSEQ multiplex PCR was the method, and the copy in TCRdb shows in-frame clones only, minus some. The data hold 240,000 or so clones, with 68% observed a single time. The source material was naive CD4+ T cells from blood. The chain joins TRBV30 to TRBJ2-1; tentatively, D is TRBD2 (7 bases). The origin of this receptor is a man aged 25 to 45 in good health. CDR3: CACLGGGAGYNEQFF. CDR3 in DNA: TGTGCCTGTTTAGGAGGGGGGGCCGGGTACAATGAGCAGTTCTTC.